Each of the 20 T cell receptor beta chains below was sequenced from the same sample in a study of CD8+ T cells in alopecia areata. Sequencing used cDNA as its template, made by extracting RNA and reverse transcribing it. The protocol was immunoSEQ multiplex PCR, while the TCRdb copy is restricted to in-frame clones and leaves out a portion. The sample yields fewer than 250,000 clones, approximately 52% seen once. This material consisted of CD4+ T cells sorted from blood, taken at week 0. These receptors originate from a human donor with alopecia areata.

The chain is built from TRBV7-9 and TRBJ2-7, with 7 bases matching TRBD2. Unmatched junction bases numbered 8, after V lost 5 bases and J lost 4 bases. The CDR3 totals 14 residues. Germline CDR1 SEHNR, CDR2 FQNEAQ (reference sequence). The CDR3 nucleotides are TGTGCCAGCAGCCCGGGGGGACTAACTTACGAGCAGTACTTC. Translation: CASSPGGLTYEQYF.

The CDR3 nucleotides read TGCGCCAGCAGCTTGGCCACAGATTACAATGAGCAGTTCTTC. Its protein product is CASSLATDYNEQFF. The chain recombines TRBV5-1 with TRBJ2-1; D ambiguous. In germline, CDR1 is SGHRS, CDR2 YFSETQ. V lost 0 bases and J 4 bases, leaving 8 bases between the germline ends. This CDR3 contains 14 residues.

In regard to this clone: The same CDR3 also results from other DNA sequences found in this sample. The chain couples TRBV30 to TRBJ1-3; D unresolved. The CDR3 runs 13 residues. Trimming cost V 0 bases and J 0 bases, with 3 bases left between them. Germline V gene data show CDR1 as GTSNPN and CDR2 as SVGIG (reference sequence). CDR3 sequence: CAWSVGSGNTIYF. The CDR3 region has the DNA TGTGCCTGGAGTGTCGGCTCTGGAAACACCATATATTTT.

V and J are TRBV7-2 and TRBJ2-1, with no clear D. This CDR3 spans 15 amino acids. V was shortened by 1 base and J by 4 bases, with 11 bases between the two germline ends. From germline, CDR1 is SGHTA and CDR2 FQGNSA. CDR3 nucleotide sequence: TGTGCCAGCAGCTTAGATTATCGTGGGTACAATGAGCAGTTCTTC. As protein: CASSLDYRGYNEQFF.

The gene calls are TRBV30 and TRBJ2-1; no clear D. Germline V gene data show CDR1 as GTSNPN and CDR2 as SVGIG (reference sequence). The CDR3 loop spans 11 amino acids. V lost 3 bases, J lost 10 bases, and 10 bases lay in between. The CDR3 sequence is CAWSRLGEQFF. CDR3 coding DNA: TGTGCCTGGAGCCGGCTGGGGGAGCAGTTCTTC.

This clone has only a few counts. The chain links TRBV30 to TRBJ1-5, with D possibly being TRBD1 (6 bases). Trimming stripped 2 bases from V and 0 bases from J, with 11 bases between. This CDR3 contains 15 residues. In germline, CDR1 is GTSNPN, CDR2 SVGIG (reference sequence). The CDR3 region is CAWSRTDLSNQPQHF. DNA of the CDR3: TGTGCCTGGAGTAGGACAGACCTTAGCAATCAGCCCCAGCATTTT.

The chain combines TRBV27 with TRBJ1-1; D not certain. Germline CDR1 is MNHEY and CDR2 is SMNVEV (reference sequence). The CDR3 consists of 14 residues. The V end was cut by 3 bases, the J end by 4 bases, with 12 bases between. CDR3 sequence: CASSFVGSFTEAFF. DNA of the CDR3: TGTGCCAGCAGTTTCGTGGGCTCGTTCACTGAAGCTTTCTTT.

The chain joins TRBV5-4 to TRBJ1-1; D call uncertain. Germline assignment: CDR1 SGHNT and CDR2 YYREEE (reference sequence). The CDR3 consists of 12 residues. V was trimmed by 3 bases and J by 8 bases, leaving 11 bases between them. This CDR3 is CASSSLAGEAFF. DNA for the CDR3: TGTGCCAGCAGCTCCTTGGCAGGCGAAGCTTTCTTT.

The chain recombines TRBV6-1 with TRBJ1-2; the D is unclear. CDR3 size: 16 residues. Germline CDR1 is MNHNS and CDR2 is SASEGT. Trimming left V 1 base short and J 0 bases short, with 12 bases between. The CDR3 DNA follows: TGTGCCAGCAGTGAAGTTGTGCACGGAGCTAACTATGGCTACACCTTC. It is translated as CASSEVVHGANYGYTF.

The table lists this clone with a few counts. The chain joins TRBV6-6 to TRBJ2-3; 7 bases agree with TRBD2. This CDR3 has 14 residues. Germline V lookup: CDR1 MNHNY, CDR2 SVGAGI (reference sequence). The V segment lost 5 bases and the J segment 1 base; nucleotides outside the gene matches: 3. The CDR3 DNA reads as TGTGCCAGCAGTCAAGGGAGGGGCACAGATACGCAGTATTTT. The encoded protein is CASSQGRGTDTQYF.

The chain employs TRBV28 and TRBJ1-1; D uncertain. The CDR3 covers 11 residues. Trimming cost V 7 bases and J 7 bases, with 10 bases left between them. The V gene's germline CDR1 is MDHEN and CDR2 SYDVKM. CDR3 loop: CASMASGEAFF. In DNA, the CDR3 is TGTGCCAGCATGGCCAGCGGTGAAGCTTTCTTT.

This clone turned up a few times. The chain combines TRBV11-1 with TRBJ1-5; no clear D. This CDR3 is 13 amino acids long. V lost 4 bases to trimming and J lost 4 bases, with 8 bases between them. Per germline, CDR1 SGHAT and CDR2 FQDESV (reference sequence). In DNA form, the CDR3 reads TGTGCCAGCAGCTCAGGACCTAATCAGCCCCAGCATTTT. Amino acids: CASSSGPNQPQHF.

The V gene is TRBV27, the J gene TRBJ2-7; D is unresolved. CDR1 and CDR2 (germline): MNHEY, SMNVEV (reference sequence). This CDR3 region has 15 residues. Trimming stripped 2 bases from V and 6 bases from J, with 17 bases between. The chain's CDR3 is CASSLSPGARGEQYF. Written as DNA, the CDR3 is TGTGCCAGCAGTTTAAGTCCGGGTGCAAGAGGCGAGCAGTACTTC.

This clone was picked up a small number of times. This CDR3 is also generated by other DNA sequences in the sample. This chain uses TRBV30 with TRBJ1-2, with 8 positions matching TRBD1. The length of the CDR3 is 14 residues. From germline, CDR1 is GTSNPN and CDR2 SVGIG (reference sequence). Germline trimming cut 4 bases from V and 0 bases from J; bases unmatched to any gene: 4. The CDR3 nucleotides read TGTGCCTGGACTCGGACAGGGACTAACTATGGCTACACCTTC. Its protein is CAWTRTGTNYGYTF. The full variable domain, completed using reference TRBV30 and TRBJ1-2, is SQTIHQWPATLVQPVGSPLSLECTVEGTSNPNLYWYRQAAGRGLQLLFYSVGIGQISSEVPQNLSASRPQDRQFILSSKKLLLSDSGFYLCAWTRTGTNYGYTFGSGTRLTVV.

The chain is built from TRBV6-1 and TRBJ2-1; TRBD2 matches 7 bases. V gave up 5 bases and J gave up 5 bases; unmatched junction bases: 3. Germline CDR1 and CDR2: MNHNS and SASEGT. The CDR3 length is 13 residues. The CDR3 nucleotides read TGTGCCAGCAGTACACTAGCGAACAATGAGCAGTTCTTC. This codes for CASSTLANNEQFF.

This chain connects TRBV7-9 to TRBJ2-1; tentatively, D is TRBD2 (6 bases). Trimming took 2 bases from V and 6 from J, leaving 23 bases between them. The CDR3 runs to 18 residues. Germline V gives CDR1 SEHNR, CDR2 FQNEAQ (reference sequence). The DNA for the CDR3 is TGTGCCAGCAGCTTAAGCCGGACTACCGAGGGCCAACCCAATGAGCAGTTCTTC. The encoded protein is CASSLSRTTEGQPNEQFF.

The chain has TRBV9 and TRBJ1-2, with 8 bases matching TRBD1. This CDR3 has 17 residues. CDR1 is SGDLS, CDR2 YYNGEE, per germline. The V gene end was trimmed by 3 bases and the J gene end by 3 bases; junction bases not matched to a gene: 13. The CDR3 sequence: CASSARIFRGRDYGYTF. In DNA, the CDR3 is TGTGCCAGCAGCGCGCGGATCTTCAGGGGGCGAGACTATGGCTACACCTTC.

V usage is TRBV29-1 and J usage is TRBJ1-5, with 10 bases that match TRBD1. J gave up 2 bases and V 6 bases, and 7 bases lay outside the gene matches. This CDR3 has 15 amino acids. Germline V CDR1 and CDR2: SQVTM, ANQGSEA. CDR3 nucleotide sequence: TGCAGCGTGAGACAGGGGGCGGCGGGCAATCAGCCCCAGCATTTT. It codes for CSVRQGAAGNQPQHF.

As to this clone: The junction and the germline gene differ at one end; a read error may be behind it. This chain uses TRBV6-1 with TRBJ2-7; D not resolved. The V gene's germline CDR1 is MNHNS and CDR2 SASEGT. CDR3 size: 13 residues. The CDR3 bases are TGTGCCAGCGGTGAGGTTGGGACCTACGAGCAGTACTTC. It codes for CASGEVGTYEQYF.

V and J are TRBV30 and TRBJ2-2; D unresolved. The V gene's germline CDR1 is GTSNPN and CDR2 SVGIG (reference sequence). This CDR3 region has 14 residues. The V gene lost 3 bases and the J gene lost 8 bases, with 16 bases spanning the gap. DNA for the CDR3: TGTGCCTGGAGGCATCAGATTCAGGCAGGGGAGCTGTTTTTT. It codes for CAWRHQIQAGELFF.